A selection of T cell receptor beta chains follows, all from one sample in a study of technical replicates of blood from a few donors. Some clones are missing from TCRdb's copy, which holds only in-frame ones; the method was immunoSEQ multiplex PCR. This table holds about 89,000 clones, 94% found once. Input material: T cells isolated from PBMCs. These receptors were taken from a human donor in good health. CDR3s include the opening cysteine and the closing phenylalanine or tryptophan. Fields, in order: CDR3 DNA, CDR3 protein, CDR3 length, V gene, clone size, J gene, D gene. D genes are given only for firm matches. Clone size is given for some rows only: seen once, a few or many times, or a class if the clone is expanded.

cdr3_nt: TGTGCCAGCAGCGTAGGTCTTGGGGGGTATAATTCACCCCTCCACTTT
cdr3_aa: CASSVGLGGYNSPLHF
cdr3_length: 16
v_call: TRBV9
clone_size: -
j_call: TRBJ1-6
d_call: -

cdr3_nt: TGTGCCTGGAGTAACGGGGGGGATGAGCAGTTCTTC
cdr3_aa: CAWSNGGDEQFF
cdr3_length: 12
v_call: TRBV30
clone_size: -
j_call: TRBJ2-1
d_call: TRBD2

cdr3_nt: TGTGCCAGTACTAGCGGGAGGGCCTTCGTAGATACGCAGTATTTT
cdr3_aa: CASTSGRAFVDTQYF
cdr3_length: 15
v_call: TRBV19
clone_size: -
j_call: TRBJ2-3
d_call: TRBD2

cdr3_nt: TGCAGTGCCCGGGGGAACACTGAAGCTTTCTTT
cdr3_aa: CSARGNTEAFF
cdr3_length: 11
v_call: TRBV20-1
clone_size: -
j_call: TRBJ1-1
d_call: -

cdr3_nt: TGTGCCAGCACCCCTCCCGACAGGTCTGGAAACACCATATATTTT
cdr3_aa: CASTPPDRSGNTIYF
cdr3_length: 15
v_call: TRBV28
clone_size: -
j_call: TRBJ1-3
d_call: -

cdr3_nt: TGTGCCAGCAGGTTTTTAACAGGGGATACCTATGGCTACACCTTC
cdr3_aa: CASRFLTGDTYGYTF
cdr3_length: 15
v_call: TRBV5-6
clone_size: -
j_call: TRBJ1-2
d_call: TRBD1

cdr3_nt: TGTGCCACTACAGGTGATCCCGGAAACACCATATATTTT
cdr3_aa: CATTGDPGNTIYF
cdr3_length: 13
v_call: TRBV6-5
clone_size: -
j_call: TRBJ1-3
d_call: -

cdr3_nt: TGTGCCAGCTCCTCCCGCGGGGGGGACACAGATACGCAGTATTTT
cdr3_aa: CASSSRGGDTDTQYF
cdr3_length: 15
v_call: TRBV9
clone_size: -
j_call: TRBJ2-3
d_call: TRBD2

cdr3_nt: TGTGCCAGCAGCTTCGATGGGGGGGGCGTAGAGACCCAGTACTTC
cdr3_aa: CASSFDGGGVETQYF
cdr3_length: 15
v_call: TRBV6-5
clone_size: -
j_call: TRBJ2-5
d_call: -

cdr3_nt: TGTGCCAGCAGCCAGACGGGGGGAAGCAATGAGCAGTTCTTC
cdr3_aa: CASSQTGGSNEQFF
cdr3_length: 14
v_call: TRBV5-6
clone_size: -
j_call: TRBJ2-1
d_call: TRBD2

cdr3_nt: TGCGCCAGCAGCCAAGATTCGACGGGGAGATCTGGAAACACCATATATTTT
cdr3_aa: CASSQDSTGRSGNTIYF
cdr3_length: 17
v_call: TRBV4-1
clone_size: -
j_call: TRBJ1-3
d_call: -

cdr3_nt: TGTGCCAGCAGCTTAGGTTCTGGCAGGGGTAGAAAAGAGACCCAGTACTTC
cdr3_aa: CASSLGSGRGRKETQYF
cdr3_length: 17
v_call: TRBV11-2
clone_size: -
j_call: TRBJ2-5
d_call: -

cdr3_nt: TGCGCCAGCAGCCCGGACAACAGGGGATCCTACGAGCAGTACTTC
cdr3_aa: CASSPDNRGSYEQYF
cdr3_length: 15
v_call: TRBV5-1
clone_size: -
j_call: TRBJ2-7
d_call: TRBD1

cdr3_nt: TGTGCCAGCAGCGAAACAGGGGGTGAAGCTTTCTTT
cdr3_aa: CASSETGGEAFF
cdr3_length: 12
v_call: TRBV7-3
clone_size: few
j_call: TRBJ1-1
d_call: TRBD1

cdr3_nt: TGTGCCAGCAGGACAGGGGAGTTCTATGGCTACACCTTC
cdr3_aa: CASRTGEFYGYTF
cdr3_length: 13
v_call: TRBV6-1
clone_size: few
j_call: TRBJ1-2
d_call: TRBD1

cdr3_nt: TGTGCCAGCAGTACAGGGCTCGCTAACTATGGCTACACCTTC
cdr3_aa: CASSTGLANYGYTF
cdr3_length: 14
v_call: TRBV7-9
clone_size: -
j_call: TRBJ1-2
d_call: -

cdr3_nt: TGTGCCAGCAGCCCCAGATTAGCGGGAGTTTACAATGAGCAGTTCTTC
cdr3_aa: CASSPRLAGVYNEQFF
cdr3_length: 16
v_call: TRBV11-2
clone_size: -
j_call: TRBJ2-1
d_call: TRBD2

cdr3_nt: TGTGCCTGGTCTGCTTTGGGACAGCGAATCAGCTCCTATAATTCACCCCTCCACTTT
cdr3_aa: CAWSALGQRISSYNSPLHF
cdr3_length: 19
v_call: TRBV30
clone_size: once
j_call: TRBJ1-6
d_call: TRBD1

cdr3_nt: TGCGCCAGCACCGGACAGGCTAACTATGGCTACACCTTC
cdr3_aa: CASTGQANYGYTF
cdr3_length: 13
v_call: TRBV23-1
clone_size: -
j_call: TRBJ1-2
d_call: TRBD1

cdr3_nt: TGCGCCAGCAGCCAAGTGGCAGGGGCTGGAAACACCATATATTTT
cdr3_aa: CASSQVAGAGNTIYF
cdr3_length: 15
v_call: TRBV4-1
clone_size: -
j_call: TRBJ1-3
d_call: -

cdr3_nt: TGTGCCAGCTCAGTGGGACAGCCTAGCTCTGGAAACACCATATATTTT
cdr3_aa: CASSVGQPSSGNTIYF
cdr3_length: 16
v_call: TRBV18
clone_size: -
j_call: TRBJ1-3
d_call: TRBD1

cdr3_nt: TGTGCCACCAGCAGAGATACCGGGGGTAACACCGGGGAGCTGTTTTTT
cdr3_aa: CATSRDTGGNTGELFF
cdr3_length: 16
v_call: TRBV15
clone_size: -
j_call: TRBJ2-2
d_call: -

cdr3_nt: TGTGCCAGTAGTATAGACGGGGGAGGCTCCCCCTACGAGCAGTACTTC
cdr3_aa: CASSIDGGGSPYEQYF
cdr3_length: 16
v_call: TRBV19
clone_size: -
j_call: TRBJ2-7
d_call: -

cdr3_nt: TGTGCCAGCAGAAACAGACAGGGGAGCTATGGCTACACCTTC
cdr3_aa: CASRNRQGSYGYTF
cdr3_length: 14
v_call: TRBV27
clone_size: -
j_call: TRBJ1-2
d_call: TRBD1

cdr3_nt: TGCAGCGTTGGGGGGGGACAGGCGTTGGACCAAGAGACCCAGTACTTC
cdr3_aa: CSVGGGQALDQETQYF
cdr3_length: 16
v_call: TRBV29-1
clone_size: -
j_call: TRBJ2-5
d_call: -

cdr3_nt: TGTGCCAGCAGCCTCACTAGCGGGAACGCCTACGAGCAGTACTTC
cdr3_aa: CASSLTSGNAYEQYF
cdr3_length: 15
v_call: TRBV11-3
clone_size: -
j_call: TRBJ2-7
d_call: TRBD2

cdr3_nt: TGTGCCAGCAGCTGGCAGGACACTGAAGCTTTCTTT
cdr3_aa: CASSWQDTEAFF
cdr3_length: 12
v_call: TRBV13
clone_size: medium-sized
j_call: TRBJ1-1
d_call: -